Listed here are 6 T cell receptor beta chains from one sample, sequenced in a study of regulatory T cells. The primer mix had 52 TRBV and 13 TRBJ primers. Sequencing was performed with immunoSEQ multiplex PCR; in TCRdb, only in-frame clones are kept and a portion is missing. The sample includes around 10,000 clones, about 80% of them seen just once. The sequenced material came from CD8+ T cells sorted from blood. The origin of the receptors is a young adult with CD3G deficiency.

The chain combines TRBV6-1 with TRBJ2-3, with D perhaps given as TRBD1 or TRBD2 (6 bases each). This CDR3 has 14 amino acids. Germline V gene data show CDR1 as MNHNS and CDR2 as SASEGT. V was trimmed by 0 bases and J by 11 bases, leaving 15 bases between them. CDR3 protein: CASSEAGGPYRQYF. In nucleotides, the CDR3 is TGTGCCAGCAGTGAAGCTGGGGGGCCCTACCGGCAGTATTTT.

The V and J genes are TRBV19 and TRBJ2-1, with D maybe TRBD2 (5 bases). Deletions cut 2 bases from V and 5 bases from J, with 13 bases between. There are 15 residues in the CDR3. Germline CDR1 is LNHDA and CDR2 is SQIVND (reference sequence). The chain's CDR3 is CASSILGGPNNEQFF. DNA of the CDR3: TGTGCCAGTAGTATACTCGGCGGGCCCAACAATGAGCAGTTCTTC. The full variable domain, completed using reference TRBV19 and TRBJ2-1, is DGGITQSPKYLFRKEGQNVTLSCEQNLNHDAMYWYRQDPGQGLRLIYYSQIVNDFQKGDIAEGYSVSREKKESFPLTVTSAQKNPTAFYLCASSILGGPNNEQFFGPGTRLTVL.

V gene TRBV6-7 combines with J gene TRBJ2-5; TRBD2 aligns across 7 bases. TRBV6-7 is annotated as an ORF whose role is uncertain. V trimming: 6 bases; J trimming: 6 bases; junction bases outside the gene matches: 16. This CDR3 has 16 residues. CDR3 sequence (DNA): TGTGCCAGCAGAGTTACCCAGTCGGGGGGTGAAAAGACCCAGTACTTC. Translating gives CASRVTQSGGEKTQYF.

This rearrangement joins TRBV7-9 to TRBJ2-5; possibly TRBD2 for D (5 bases). CDR1 and CDR2 (germline): SEHNR, FQNEAQ (reference sequence). The length of the CDR3 is 14 residues. V lost 5 bases, J lost 3 bases, and 13 bases lay in between. The CDR3 DNA is TGTGCCAGCAGCCGGGGAACTGGGGAAGAGACCCAGTACTTC. Protein product: CASSRGTGEETQYF.

This chain links TRBV25-1 with TRBJ2-1; 10 bases fit TRBD2. The CDR3 totals 14 residues. CDR1 and CDR2 (germline): MGHDK, SYGVNS. The junction had 8 bases not matched to a gene; V was cut back by 5 bases and J by 10 bases. The CDR3, as DNA: TGTGCCAGCAGTCAAAGCGGGAGGGTCGGGGAGCAGTTCTTC. This codes for CASSQSGRVGEQFF.

This clone is termed large. The chain links TRBV6-1 to TRBJ2-7; D unresolved. Per germline, CDR1 MNHNS and CDR2 SASEGT. V gave up 4 bases and J gave up 0 bases, with 7 bases separating them. This CDR3 contains 13 residues. Here the CDR3 reads CASSALRSYEQYF. The CDR3 DNA follows: TGTGCCAGCAGTGCTCTCCGCTCCTACGAGCAGTACTTC.